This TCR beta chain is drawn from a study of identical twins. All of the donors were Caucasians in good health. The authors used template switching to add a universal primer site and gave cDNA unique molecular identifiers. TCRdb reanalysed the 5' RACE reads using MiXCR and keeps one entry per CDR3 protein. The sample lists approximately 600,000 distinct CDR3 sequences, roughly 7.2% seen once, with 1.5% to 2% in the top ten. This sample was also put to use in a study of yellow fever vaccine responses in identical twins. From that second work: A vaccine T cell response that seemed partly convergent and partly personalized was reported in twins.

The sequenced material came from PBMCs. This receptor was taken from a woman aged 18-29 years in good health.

The CDR3 loop reads CASSYRDGNQPQHF. DNA of the CDR3: TGTGCCAGTAGCTACAGGGATGGCAATCAGCCCCAGCATTTT. The V gene is TRBV19, the J gene TRBJ1-5, with D possibly TRBD1 on 6 matching bases. V gave up 6 bases and J gave up 2 bases, with 11 bases separating them. This CDR3 comprises 14 residues. CDR1 and CDR2 from the germline V gene are LNHDA and SQIVND (reference sequence).